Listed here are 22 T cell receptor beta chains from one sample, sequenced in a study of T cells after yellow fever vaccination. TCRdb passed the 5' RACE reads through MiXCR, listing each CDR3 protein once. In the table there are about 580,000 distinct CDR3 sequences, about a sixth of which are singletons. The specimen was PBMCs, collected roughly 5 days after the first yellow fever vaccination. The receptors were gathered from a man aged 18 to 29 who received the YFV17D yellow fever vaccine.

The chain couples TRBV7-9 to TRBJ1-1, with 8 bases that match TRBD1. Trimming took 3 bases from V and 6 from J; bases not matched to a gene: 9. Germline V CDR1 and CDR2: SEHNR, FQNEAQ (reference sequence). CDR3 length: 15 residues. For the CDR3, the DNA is TGTGCCAGCAGCTTGTCCCCCGGACAGGGTCCTGAAGCTTTCTTT. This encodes CASSLSPGQGPEAFF. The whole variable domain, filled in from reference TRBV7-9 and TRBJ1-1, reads DTGVSQNPRHKITKRGQNVTFRCDPISEHNRLYWYRQTLGQGPEFLTYFQNEAQLEKSRLLSDRFSAERPKGSFSTLEIQRTEQGDSAMYLCASSLSPGQGPEAFFGQGTRLTVV.

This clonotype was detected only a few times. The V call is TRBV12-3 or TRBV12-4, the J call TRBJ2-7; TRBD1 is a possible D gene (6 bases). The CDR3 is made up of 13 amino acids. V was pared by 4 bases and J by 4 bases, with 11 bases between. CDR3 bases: TGTGCCAGCAGTTACGAGCAGGGGTACGAGCAGTACGTC. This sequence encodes CASSYEQGYEQYV.

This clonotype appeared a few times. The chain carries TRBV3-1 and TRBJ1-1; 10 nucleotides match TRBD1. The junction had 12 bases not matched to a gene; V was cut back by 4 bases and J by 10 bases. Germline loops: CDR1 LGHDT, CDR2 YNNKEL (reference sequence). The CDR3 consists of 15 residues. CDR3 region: CASSLPGQGLMGAFF. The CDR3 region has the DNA TGTGCCAGCAGCCTACCGGGACAGGGGCTCATGGGAGCTTTCTTT. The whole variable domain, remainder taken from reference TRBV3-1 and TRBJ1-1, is DTAVSQTPKYLVTQMGNDKSIKCEQNLGHDTMYWYKQDSKKFLKIMFSYNNKELIINETVPNRFSPKSPDKAHLNLHINSLELGDSAVYFCASSLPGQGLMGAFFGQGTRLTVV.

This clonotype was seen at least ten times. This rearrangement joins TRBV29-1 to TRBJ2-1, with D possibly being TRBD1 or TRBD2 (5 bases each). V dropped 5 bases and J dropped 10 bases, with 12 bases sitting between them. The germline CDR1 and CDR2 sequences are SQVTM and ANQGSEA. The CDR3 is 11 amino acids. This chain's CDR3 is CSVRDVAEQFF. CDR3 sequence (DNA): TGCAGCGTTCGGGACGTCGCCGAGCAGTTCTTC.

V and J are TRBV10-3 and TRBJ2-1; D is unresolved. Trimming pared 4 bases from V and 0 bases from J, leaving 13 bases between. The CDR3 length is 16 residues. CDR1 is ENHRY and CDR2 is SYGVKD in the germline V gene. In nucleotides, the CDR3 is TGTGCCATCAGTGGCTTCAGGCAGGACTCCTACAATGAGCAGTTCTTC. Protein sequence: CAISGFRQDSYNEQFF.

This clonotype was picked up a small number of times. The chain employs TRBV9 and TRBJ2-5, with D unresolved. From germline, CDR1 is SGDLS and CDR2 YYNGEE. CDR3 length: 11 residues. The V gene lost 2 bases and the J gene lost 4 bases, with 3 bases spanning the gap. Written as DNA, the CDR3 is TGTGCCAGCAGCGTTTCAGAGACCCAGTACTTC. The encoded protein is CASSVSETQYF.

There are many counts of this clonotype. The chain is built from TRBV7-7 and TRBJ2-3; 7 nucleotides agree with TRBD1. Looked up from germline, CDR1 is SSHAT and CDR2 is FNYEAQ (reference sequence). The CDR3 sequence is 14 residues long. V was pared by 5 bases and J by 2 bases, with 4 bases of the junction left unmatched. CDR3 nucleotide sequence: TGTGCCAGCAGCCAGGGACAGTTCACAGATACGCAGTATTTT. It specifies CASSQGQFTDTQYF.

The CDR3: CASSPNNGLNEQFF. The CDR3 bases are TGCGCCAGCAGCCCAAATAATGGCCTCAATGAGCAGTTCTTC. The chain employs TRBV5-1 and TRBJ2-1, with unresolved D. From germline, CDR1 is SGHRS and CDR2 YFSETQ. This CDR3 is built from 14 residues. V was cut by 4 bases and J by 6 bases, with 14 bases left in between.

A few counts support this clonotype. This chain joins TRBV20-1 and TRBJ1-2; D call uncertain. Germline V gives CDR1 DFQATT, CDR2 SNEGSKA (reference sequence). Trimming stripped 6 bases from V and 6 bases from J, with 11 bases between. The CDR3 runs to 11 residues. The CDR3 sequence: CSAGTDDGYTF. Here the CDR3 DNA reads TGCAGTGCAGGCACAGACGATGGCTACACCTTC.

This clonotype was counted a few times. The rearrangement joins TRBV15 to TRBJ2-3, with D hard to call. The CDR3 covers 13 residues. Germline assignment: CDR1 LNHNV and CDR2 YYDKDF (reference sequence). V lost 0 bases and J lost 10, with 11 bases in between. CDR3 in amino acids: CATSRDSVLAQYF. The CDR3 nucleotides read TGTGCCACCAGCAGAGACAGCGTCCTCGCGCAGTATTTT.

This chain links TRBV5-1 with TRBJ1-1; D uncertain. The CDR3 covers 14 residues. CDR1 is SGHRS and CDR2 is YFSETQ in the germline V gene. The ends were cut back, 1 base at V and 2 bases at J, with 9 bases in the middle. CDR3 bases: TGCGCCAGCAGCTTGCCACCTCCTAACACTGAAGCTTTCTTT. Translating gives CASSLPPPNTEAFF.

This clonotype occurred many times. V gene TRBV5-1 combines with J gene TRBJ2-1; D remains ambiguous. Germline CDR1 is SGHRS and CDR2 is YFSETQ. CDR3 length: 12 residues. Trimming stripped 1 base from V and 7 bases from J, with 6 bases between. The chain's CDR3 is CASSLTENEQFF. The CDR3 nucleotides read TGCGCCAGCAGCTTGACCGAGAATGAGCAGTTCTTC.

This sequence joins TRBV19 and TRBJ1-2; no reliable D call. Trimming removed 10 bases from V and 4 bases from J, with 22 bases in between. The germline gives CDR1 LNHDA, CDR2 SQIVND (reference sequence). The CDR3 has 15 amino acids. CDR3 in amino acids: CATRPGQVTIYGYTF. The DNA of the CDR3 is TGTGCCACACGTCCGGGTCAAGTCACTATCTATGGCTACACCTTC.

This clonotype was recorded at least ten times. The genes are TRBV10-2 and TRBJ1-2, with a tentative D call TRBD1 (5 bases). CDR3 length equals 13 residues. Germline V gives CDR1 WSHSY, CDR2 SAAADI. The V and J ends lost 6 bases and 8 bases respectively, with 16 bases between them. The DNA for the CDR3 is TGCGCCAGCAGGCCGGTGGGGGGGGACGGCTACACCTTC. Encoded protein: CASRPVGGDGYTF.

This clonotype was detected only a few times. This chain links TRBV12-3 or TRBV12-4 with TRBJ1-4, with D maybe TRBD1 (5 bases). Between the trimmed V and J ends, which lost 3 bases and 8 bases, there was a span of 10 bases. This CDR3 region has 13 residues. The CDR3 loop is CASSLMGGEKLFF. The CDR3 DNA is TGTGCCAGCAGTTTGATGGGGGGGGAAAAACTGTTTTTT.

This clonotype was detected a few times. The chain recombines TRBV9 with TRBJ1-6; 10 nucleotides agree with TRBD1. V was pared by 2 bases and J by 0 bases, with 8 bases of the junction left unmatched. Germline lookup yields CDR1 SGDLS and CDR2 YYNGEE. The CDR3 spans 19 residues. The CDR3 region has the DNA TGTGCCAGCAGCGTCCCAGACAGGGGGCTAAGCTCCTATAATTCACCCCTCCACTTT. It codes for CASSVPDRGLSSYNSPLHF.

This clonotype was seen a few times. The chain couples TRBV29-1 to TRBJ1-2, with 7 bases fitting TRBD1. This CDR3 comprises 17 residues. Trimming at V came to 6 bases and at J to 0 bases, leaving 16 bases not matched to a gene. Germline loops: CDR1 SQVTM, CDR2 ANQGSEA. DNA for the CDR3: TGCAGCGTCGACTACAGGGGTACCTCCCAAGCTAACTATGGCTACACCTTC. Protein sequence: CSVDYRGTSQANYGYTF.

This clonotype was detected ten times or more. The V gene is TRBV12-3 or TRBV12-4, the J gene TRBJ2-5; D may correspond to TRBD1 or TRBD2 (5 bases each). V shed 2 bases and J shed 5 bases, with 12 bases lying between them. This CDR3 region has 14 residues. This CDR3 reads CASSLNPRGETQYF. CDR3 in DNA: TGTGCCAGCAGTTTAAATCCTCGGGGCGAGACCCAGTACTTC.

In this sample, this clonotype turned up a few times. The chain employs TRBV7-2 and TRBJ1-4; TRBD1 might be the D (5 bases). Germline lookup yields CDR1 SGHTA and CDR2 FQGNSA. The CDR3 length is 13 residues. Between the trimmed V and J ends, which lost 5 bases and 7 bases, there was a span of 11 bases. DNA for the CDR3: TGTGCCAGCAGCCTACAGGTTCGTGAAAAACTGTTTTTT. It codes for CASSLQVREKLFF. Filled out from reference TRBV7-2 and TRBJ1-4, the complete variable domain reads GAGVSQSPSNKVTEKGKDVELRCDPISGHTALYWYRQSLGQGLEFLIYFQGNSAPDKSGLPSDRFSAERTGGSVSTLTIQRTQQEDSAVYLCASSLQVREKLFFGSGTQLSVL.

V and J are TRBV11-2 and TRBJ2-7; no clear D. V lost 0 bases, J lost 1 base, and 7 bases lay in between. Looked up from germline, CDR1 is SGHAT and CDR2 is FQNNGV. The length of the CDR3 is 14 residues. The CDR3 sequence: CASSLEPGSYEQYV. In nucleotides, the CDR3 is TGTGCCAGCAGCTTAGAGCCGGGTTCCTACGAGCAGTACGTC.

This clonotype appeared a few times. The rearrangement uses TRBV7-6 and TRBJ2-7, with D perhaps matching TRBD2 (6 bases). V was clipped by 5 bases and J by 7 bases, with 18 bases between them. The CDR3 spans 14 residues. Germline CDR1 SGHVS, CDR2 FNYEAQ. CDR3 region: CASSVGGVSREQYV. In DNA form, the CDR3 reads TGTGCCAGCAGCGTGGGGGGAGTCTCACGGGAGCAGTACGTC.

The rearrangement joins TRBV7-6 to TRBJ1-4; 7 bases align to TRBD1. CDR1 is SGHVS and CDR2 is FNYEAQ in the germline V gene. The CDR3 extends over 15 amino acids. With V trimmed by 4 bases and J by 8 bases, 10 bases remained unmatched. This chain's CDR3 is CASSSDRVRREKLFF. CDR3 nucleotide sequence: TGTGCCAGCAGCTCTGACAGGGTTCGACGAGAAAAACTGTTTTTT.